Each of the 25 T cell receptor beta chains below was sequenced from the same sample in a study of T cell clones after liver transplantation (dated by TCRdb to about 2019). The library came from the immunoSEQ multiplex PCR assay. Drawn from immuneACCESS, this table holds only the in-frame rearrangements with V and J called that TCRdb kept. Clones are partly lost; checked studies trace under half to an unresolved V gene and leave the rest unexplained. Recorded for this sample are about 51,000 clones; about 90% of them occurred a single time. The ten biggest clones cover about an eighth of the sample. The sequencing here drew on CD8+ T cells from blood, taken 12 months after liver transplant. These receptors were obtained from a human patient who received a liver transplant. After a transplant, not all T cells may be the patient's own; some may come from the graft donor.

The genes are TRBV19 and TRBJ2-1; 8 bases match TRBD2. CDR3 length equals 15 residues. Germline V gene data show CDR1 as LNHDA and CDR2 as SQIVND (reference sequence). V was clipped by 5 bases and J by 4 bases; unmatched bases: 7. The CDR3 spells CASSRGLGLYNEQFF. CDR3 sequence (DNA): TGTGCCAGTAGTCGGGGACTAGGGCTTTACAATGAGCAGTTCTTC.

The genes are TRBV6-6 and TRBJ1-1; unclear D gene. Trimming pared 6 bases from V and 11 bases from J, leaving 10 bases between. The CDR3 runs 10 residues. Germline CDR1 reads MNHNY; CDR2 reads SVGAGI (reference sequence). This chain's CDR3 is CASSRGGAFF. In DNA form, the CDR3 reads TGTGCCAGCAGCCGAGGTGGGGCTTTCTTT.

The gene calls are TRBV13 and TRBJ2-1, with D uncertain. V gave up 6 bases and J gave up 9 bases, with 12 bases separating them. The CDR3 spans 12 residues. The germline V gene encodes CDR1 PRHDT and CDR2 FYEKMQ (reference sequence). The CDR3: CASSQMGSEQFF. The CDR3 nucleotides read TGTGCCAGCAGTCAAATGGGGTCTGAGCAGTTCTTC.

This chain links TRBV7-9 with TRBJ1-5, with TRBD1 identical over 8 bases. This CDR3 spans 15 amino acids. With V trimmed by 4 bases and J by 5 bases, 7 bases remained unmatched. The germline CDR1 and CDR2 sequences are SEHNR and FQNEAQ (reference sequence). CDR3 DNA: TGTGCCAGCAGCTCGGGACAGGCAGGAGATCAGCCCCAGCATTTT. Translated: CASSSGQAGDQPQHF.

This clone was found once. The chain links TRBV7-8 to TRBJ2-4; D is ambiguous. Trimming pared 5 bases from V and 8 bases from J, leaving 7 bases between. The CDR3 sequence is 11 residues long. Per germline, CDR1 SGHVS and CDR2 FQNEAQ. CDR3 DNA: TGTGCCAGCAGCCAAAAAGACATTCAGTACTTC. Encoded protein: CASSQKDIQYF. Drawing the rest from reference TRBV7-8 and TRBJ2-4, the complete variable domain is GAGVSQSPRYKVAKRGQDVALRCDPISGHVSLFWYQQALGQGPEFLTYFQNEAQLDKSGLPSDRFFAERPEGSVSTLKIQRTQQEDSAVYLCASSQKDIQYFGAGTRLSVL.

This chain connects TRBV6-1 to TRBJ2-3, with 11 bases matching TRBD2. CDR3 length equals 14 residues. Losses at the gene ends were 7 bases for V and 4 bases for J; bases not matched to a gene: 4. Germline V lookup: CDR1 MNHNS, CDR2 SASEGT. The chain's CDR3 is CASKLAGEADTQYF. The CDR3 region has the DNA TGTGCCAGCAAACTAGCGGGAGAGGCAGATACGCAGTATTTT.

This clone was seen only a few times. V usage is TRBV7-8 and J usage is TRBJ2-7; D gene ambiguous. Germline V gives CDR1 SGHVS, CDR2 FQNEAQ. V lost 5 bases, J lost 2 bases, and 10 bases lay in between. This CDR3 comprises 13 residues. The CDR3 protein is CASSPAPTYEQYF. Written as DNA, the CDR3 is TGTGCCAGCAGCCCGGCCCCGACCTACGAGCAGTACTTC.

CDR3 loop: CASSLSGTGNYEQYF. The CDR3 coding sequence is TGTGCCAGCAGTTTATCGGGGACAGGGAACTACGAGCAGTACTTC. The chain joins TRBV27 to TRBJ2-7, with 9 bases that match TRBD1. The CDR3 runs to 15 residues. The junction had 3 bases not matched to a gene; V was cut back by 0 bases and J by 3 bases. Per germline, CDR1 MNHEY and CDR2 SMNVEV (reference sequence).

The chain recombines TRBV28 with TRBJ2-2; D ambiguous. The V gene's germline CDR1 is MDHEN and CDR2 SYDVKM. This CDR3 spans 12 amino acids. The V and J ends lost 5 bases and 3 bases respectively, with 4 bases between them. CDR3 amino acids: CASSPYTGELFF. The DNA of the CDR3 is TGTGCCAGCAGTCCATACACCGGGGAGCTGTTTTTT.

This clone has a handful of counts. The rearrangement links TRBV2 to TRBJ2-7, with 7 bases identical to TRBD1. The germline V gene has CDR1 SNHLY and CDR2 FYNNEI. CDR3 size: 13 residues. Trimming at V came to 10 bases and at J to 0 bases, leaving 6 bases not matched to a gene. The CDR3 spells CAISTGTSYEQYF. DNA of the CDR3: TGTGCCATCTCGACAGGGACCTCCTACGAGCAGTACTTC.

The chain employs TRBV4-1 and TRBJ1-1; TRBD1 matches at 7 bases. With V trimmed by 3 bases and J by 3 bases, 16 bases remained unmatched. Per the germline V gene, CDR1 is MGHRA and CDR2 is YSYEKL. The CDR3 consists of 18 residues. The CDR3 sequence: CASSHPKVWTGEYTEAFF. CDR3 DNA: TGCGCCAGCAGCCACCCGAAGGTTTGGACAGGCGAATACACTGAAGCTTTCTTT.

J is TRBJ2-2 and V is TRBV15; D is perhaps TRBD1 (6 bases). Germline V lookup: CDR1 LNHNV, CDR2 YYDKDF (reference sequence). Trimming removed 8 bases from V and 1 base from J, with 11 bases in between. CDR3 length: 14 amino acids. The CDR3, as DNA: TGTGCCACCCCCAGAGGGGGGAACACCGGGGAGCTGTTTTTT. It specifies CATPRGGNTGELFF.

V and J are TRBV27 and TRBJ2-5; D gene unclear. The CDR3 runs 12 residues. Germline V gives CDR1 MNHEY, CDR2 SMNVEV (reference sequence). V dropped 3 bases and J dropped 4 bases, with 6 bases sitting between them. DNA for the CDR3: TGTGCCAGCAGTTTCTCTGGAGAGACCCAGTACTTC. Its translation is CASSFSGETQYF.

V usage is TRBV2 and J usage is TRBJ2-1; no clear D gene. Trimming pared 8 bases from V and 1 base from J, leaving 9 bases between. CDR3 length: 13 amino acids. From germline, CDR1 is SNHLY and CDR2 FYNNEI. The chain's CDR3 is CASLPRSYNEQFF. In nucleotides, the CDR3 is TGTGCCAGCCTCCCACGGTCCTACAATGAGCAGTTCTTC.

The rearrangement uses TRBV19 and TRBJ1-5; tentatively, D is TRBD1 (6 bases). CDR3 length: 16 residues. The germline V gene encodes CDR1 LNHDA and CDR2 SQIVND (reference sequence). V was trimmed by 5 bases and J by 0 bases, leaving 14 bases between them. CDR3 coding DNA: TGTGCCAGTAGTTTTCGGGACAACTATAGCAATCAGCCCCAGCATTTT. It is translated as CASSFRDNYSNQPQHF.

CDR3 nucleotide sequence: TGTGCCAGCAGCCAGACAGGTTACGAGCAGTACTTC. As protein: CASSQTGYEQYF. The J gene is TRBJ2-7, the V gene TRBV28; tentative D call: TRBD1 (6 bases). CDR3 length: 12 residues. V was pared by 6 bases and J by 4 bases, with 10 bases between. Per germline, CDR1 MDHEN and CDR2 SYDVKM.

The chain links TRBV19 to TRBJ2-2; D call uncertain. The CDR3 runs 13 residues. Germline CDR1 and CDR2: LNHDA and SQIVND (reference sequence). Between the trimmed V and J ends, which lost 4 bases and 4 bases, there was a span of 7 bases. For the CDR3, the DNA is TGTGCCAGTAGTACCCGGGTCACCGGGGAGCTGTTTTTT. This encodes CASSTRVTGELFF.

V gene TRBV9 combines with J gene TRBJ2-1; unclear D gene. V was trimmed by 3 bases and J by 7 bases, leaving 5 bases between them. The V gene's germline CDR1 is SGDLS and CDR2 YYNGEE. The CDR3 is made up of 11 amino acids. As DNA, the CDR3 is TGTGCCAGCAGCGGAGGAAATGAGCAGTTCTTC. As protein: CASSGGNEQFF. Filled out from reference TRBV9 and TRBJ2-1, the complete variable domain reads DSGVTQTPKHLITATGQRVTLRCSPRSGDLSVYWYQQSLDQGLQFLIQYYNGEERAKGNILERFSAQQFPDLHSELNLSSLELGDSALYFCASSGGNEQFFGPGTRLTVL.

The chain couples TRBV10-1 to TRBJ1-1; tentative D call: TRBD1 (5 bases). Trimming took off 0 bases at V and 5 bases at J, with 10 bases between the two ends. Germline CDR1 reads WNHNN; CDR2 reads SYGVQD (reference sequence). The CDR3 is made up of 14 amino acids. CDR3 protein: CASSESKGRTEAFF. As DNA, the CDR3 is TGCGCCAGCAGTGAGTCCAAGGGACGGACTGAAGCTTTCTTT.

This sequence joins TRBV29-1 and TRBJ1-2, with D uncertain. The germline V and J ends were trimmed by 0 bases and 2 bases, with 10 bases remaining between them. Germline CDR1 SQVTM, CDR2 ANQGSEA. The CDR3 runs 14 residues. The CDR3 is CSVEDREQNYGYTF. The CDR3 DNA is TGCAGCGTTGAAGATCGGGAGCAGAACTATGGCTACACCTTC.

The CDR3 nucleotides read TGCGCCAGCAGCTTGACCACCATGAACACTGAAGCTTTCTTT. Translation gives CASSLTTMNTEAFF. This rearrangement joins TRBV5-1 to TRBJ1-1; D is unclear. CDR3 length equals 14 residues. Per germline, CDR1 SGHRS and CDR2 YFSETQ. Between the trimmed V and J ends, which lost 1 base and 0 bases, there was a span of 7 bases. The complete variable domain, with remaining parts taken from reference TRBV5-1 and TRBJ1-1, reads KAGVTQTPRYLIKTRGQQVTLSCSPISGHRSVSWYQQTPGQGLQFLFEYFSETQRNKGNFPGRFSGRQFSNSRSEMNVSTLELGDSALYLCASSLTTMNTEAFFGQGTRLTVV.

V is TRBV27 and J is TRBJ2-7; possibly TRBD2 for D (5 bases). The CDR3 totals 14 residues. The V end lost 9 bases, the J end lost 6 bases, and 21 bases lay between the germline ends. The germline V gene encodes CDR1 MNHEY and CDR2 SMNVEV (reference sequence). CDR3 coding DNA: TGTGCCAGTTCCTCGCGAGGGCCTGTGACCGAGCAGTACTTC. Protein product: CASSSRGPVTEQYF.

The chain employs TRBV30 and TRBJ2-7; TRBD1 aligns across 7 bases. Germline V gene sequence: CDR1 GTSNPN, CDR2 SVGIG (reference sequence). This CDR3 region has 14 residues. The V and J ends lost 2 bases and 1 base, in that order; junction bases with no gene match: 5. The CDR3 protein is CAWSTLTGSYEQYF. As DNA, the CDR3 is TGTGCCTGGAGTACCTTGACAGGGTCCTACGAGCAGTACTTC.

CDR3 sequence (DNA): TGTGCCAGCCGTTCGCCAGGGGGCTACCCCGGGGAGCTGTTTTTT. The encoded protein is CASRSPGGYPGELFF. This chain joins TRBV28 and TRBJ2-2; 8 nucleotides match TRBD1. CDR1 and CDR2 (germline): MDHEN, SYDVKM. V gave up 8 bases and J gave up 6 bases; unmatched junction bases: 11. This CDR3 spans 15 amino acids.

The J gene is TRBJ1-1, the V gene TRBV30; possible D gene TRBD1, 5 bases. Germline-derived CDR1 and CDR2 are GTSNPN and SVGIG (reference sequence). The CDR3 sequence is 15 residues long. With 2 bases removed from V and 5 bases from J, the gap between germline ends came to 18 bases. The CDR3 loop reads CAWSHRWQGVTEAFF. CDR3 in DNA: TGTGCCTGGAGTCATCGGTGGCAGGGCGTGACTGAAGCTTTCTTT.